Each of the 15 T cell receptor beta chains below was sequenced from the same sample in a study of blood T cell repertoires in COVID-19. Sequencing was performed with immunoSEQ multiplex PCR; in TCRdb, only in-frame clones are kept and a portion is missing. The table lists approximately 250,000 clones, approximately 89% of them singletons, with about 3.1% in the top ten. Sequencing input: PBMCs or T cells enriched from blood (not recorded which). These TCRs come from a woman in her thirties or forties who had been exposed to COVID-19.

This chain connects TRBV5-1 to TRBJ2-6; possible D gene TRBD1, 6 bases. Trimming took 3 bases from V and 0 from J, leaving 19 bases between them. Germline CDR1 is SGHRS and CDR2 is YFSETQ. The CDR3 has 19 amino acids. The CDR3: CASSYERGHSISGANVLTF. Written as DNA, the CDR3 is TGCGCCAGCAGCTATGAACGGGGACACTCCATCTCTGGGGCCAACGTCCTGACTTTC.

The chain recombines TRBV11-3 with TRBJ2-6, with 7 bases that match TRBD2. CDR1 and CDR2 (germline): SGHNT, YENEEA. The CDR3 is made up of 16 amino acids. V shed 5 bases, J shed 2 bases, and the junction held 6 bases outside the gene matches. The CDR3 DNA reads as TGTGCCAGCAGCCACACCGGGGGGACTGGGGCCAACGTCCTGACTTTC. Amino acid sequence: CASSHTGGTGANVLTF.

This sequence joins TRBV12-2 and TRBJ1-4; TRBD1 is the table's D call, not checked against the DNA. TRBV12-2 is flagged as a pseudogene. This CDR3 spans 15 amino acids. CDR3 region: CASRLGDRENEKLFF. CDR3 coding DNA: TGTGCAAGTCGCTTAGGGGACAGAGAGAATGAAAAACTGTTTTTT.

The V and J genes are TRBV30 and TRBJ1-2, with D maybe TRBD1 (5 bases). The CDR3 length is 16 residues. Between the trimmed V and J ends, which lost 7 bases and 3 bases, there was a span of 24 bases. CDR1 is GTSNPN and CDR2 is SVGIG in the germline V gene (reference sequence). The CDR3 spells CAFDMAALPGDYGYTF. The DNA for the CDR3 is TGTGCCTTCGACATGGCAGCCCTGCCGGGGGACTATGGCTACACCTTC.

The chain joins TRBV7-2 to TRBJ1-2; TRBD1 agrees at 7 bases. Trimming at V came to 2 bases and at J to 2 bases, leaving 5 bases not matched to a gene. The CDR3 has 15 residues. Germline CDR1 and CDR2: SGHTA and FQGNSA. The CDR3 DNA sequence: TGTGCCAGCAGCTTATCCGCGGGACAGAACTATGGCTACACCTTC. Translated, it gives CASSLSAGQNYGYTF.

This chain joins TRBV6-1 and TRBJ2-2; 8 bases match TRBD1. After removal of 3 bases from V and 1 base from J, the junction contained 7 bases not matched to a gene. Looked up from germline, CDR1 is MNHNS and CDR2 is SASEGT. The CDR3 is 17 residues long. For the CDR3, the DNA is TGTGCCAGCAGTGAGAGAGCAGGGGGCTTGAACACCGGGGAGCTGTTTTTT. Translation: CASSERAGGLNTGELFF.

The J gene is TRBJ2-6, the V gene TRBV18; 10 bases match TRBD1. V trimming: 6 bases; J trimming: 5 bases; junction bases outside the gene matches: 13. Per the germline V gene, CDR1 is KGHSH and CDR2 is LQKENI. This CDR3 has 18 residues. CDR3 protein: CASSSTLPGQGRANVLTF. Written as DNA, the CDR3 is TGTGCCAGCTCGTCAACCCTCCCGGGACAGGGGAGGGCCAACGTCCTGACTTTC.

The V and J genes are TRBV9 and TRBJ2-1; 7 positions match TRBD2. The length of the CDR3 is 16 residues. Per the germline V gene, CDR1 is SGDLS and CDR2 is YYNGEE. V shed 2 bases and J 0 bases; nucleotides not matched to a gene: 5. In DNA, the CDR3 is TGTGCCAGCAGCGTGGACCGGGGGGACTCCTACAATGAGCAGTTCTTC. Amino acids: CASSVDRGDSYNEQFF.

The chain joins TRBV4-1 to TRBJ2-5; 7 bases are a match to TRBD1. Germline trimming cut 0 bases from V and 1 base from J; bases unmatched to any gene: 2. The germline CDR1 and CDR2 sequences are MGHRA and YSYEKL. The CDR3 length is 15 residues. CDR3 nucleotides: TGCGCCAGCAGCCAAGAGGGGACAGCCCAAGAGACCCAGTACTTC. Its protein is CASSQEGTAQETQYF.

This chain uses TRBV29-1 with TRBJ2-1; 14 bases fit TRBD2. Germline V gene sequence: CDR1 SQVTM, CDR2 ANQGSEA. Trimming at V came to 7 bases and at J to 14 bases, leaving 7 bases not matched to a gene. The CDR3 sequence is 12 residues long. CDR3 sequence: CSGPTSGRAKFF. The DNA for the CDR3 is TGCAGCGGCCCGACTAGCGGGAGGGCCAAGTTCTTC.

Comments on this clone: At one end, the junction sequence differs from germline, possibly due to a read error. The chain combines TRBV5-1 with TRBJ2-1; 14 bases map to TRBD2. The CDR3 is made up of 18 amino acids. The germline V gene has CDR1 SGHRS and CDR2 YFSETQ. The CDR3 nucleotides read TGTGCCAGCAGCTTGACTAGCGGGAGGGGTAGCTCCTACAATGAGCAGTTCTTC. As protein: CASSLTSGRGSSYNEQFF.

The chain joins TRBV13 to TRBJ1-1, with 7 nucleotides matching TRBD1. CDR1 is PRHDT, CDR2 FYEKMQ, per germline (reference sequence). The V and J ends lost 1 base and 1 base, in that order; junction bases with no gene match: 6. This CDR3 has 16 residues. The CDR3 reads CASSLDRQGWNTEAFF. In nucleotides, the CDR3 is TGTGCCAGCAGCTTAGACCGACAGGGCTGGAACACTGAAGCTTTCTTT.

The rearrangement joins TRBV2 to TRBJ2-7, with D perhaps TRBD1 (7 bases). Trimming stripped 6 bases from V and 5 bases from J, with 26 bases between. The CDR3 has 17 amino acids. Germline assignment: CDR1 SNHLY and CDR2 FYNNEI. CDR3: CASSRWTGGVVNDEQYF. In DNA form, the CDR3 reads TGTGCCAGCAGCCGCTGGACAGGAGGGGTCGTTAATGACGAGCAGTACTTC.

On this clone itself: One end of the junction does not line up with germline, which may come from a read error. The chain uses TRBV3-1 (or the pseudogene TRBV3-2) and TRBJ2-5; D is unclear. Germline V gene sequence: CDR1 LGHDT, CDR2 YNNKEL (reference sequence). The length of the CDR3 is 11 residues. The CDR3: CASSVGEAQYF. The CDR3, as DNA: TGTGCCAGCAGCGTCGGAGAGGCCCAGTACTTC.

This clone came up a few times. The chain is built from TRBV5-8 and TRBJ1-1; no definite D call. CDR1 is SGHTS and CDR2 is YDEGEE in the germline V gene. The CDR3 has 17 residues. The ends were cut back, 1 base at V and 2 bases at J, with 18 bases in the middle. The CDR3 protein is CASSLLPYWAENTEAFF. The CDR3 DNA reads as TGTGCCAGCAGCTTGCTGCCCTATTGGGCCGAAAACACTGAAGCTTTCTTT.